This T cell receptor (beta chain) originates from a study of T cell responses to AZD1222 COVID-19 vaccine. The V gene end was trimmed by 5 bases and the J gene end by 5 bases; junction bases not matched to a gene: 4. CDR3 length: 15 residues. CDR1 and CDR2 (germline): SNHLY, FYNNEI. Produced via immunoSEQ multiplex PCR; TCRdb's table is partial and in-frame only. Found here are 150,000 to 200,000 clones, 85% to 95% of them singletons; the top ten hold about 0.9%. This receptor was obtained from an adult in good health. Material: peripheral blood, obtained on day 0 of AZD1222 vaccination. The gene calls are TRBV2 and TRBJ2-2; TRBD2 aligns across 11 bases. CDR3 in amino acids: CASSLAGGRTGELFF. CDR3 nucleotides: TGTGCCAGCAGTCTAGCGGGGGGACGAACCGGGGAGCTGTTTTTT.